Listed here are 20 T cell receptor beta chains from one sample, sequenced in a study of blood T cell repertoires in COVID-19 (dated by TCRdb to about 2020). The library relied on the immunoSEQ multiplex PCR assay. What TCRdb holds here is the immuneACCESS table cut down to in-frame rearrangements. Part of the clones is not present; checked against another copy, under half of the missing clones reflect an unresolved V gene, and the others are unexplained. The sample profile shows about 28,000 clones; 88% of them were found once. The ten biggest clones cover about 6% of the sample. Sequencing was done on a sample of peripheral blood. The receptors derive from a human donor in a cohort sampled during active COVID-19.

The V gene is TRBV6-5, the J gene TRBJ1-6; TRBD1 might be the D (5 bases). CDR1 is MNHEY and CDR2 is SVGAGI in the germline V gene. CDR3 size: 14 residues. The V end was cut by 5 bases, the J end by 7 bases, with 12 bases between. The CDR3 sequence is CASSPRGKNSPLHF. The CDR3 DNA follows: TGTGCCAGCAGTCCCCGGGGGAAAAATTCACCCCTCCACTTT.

The genes are TRBV6-4 and TRBJ2-1; 11 nucleotides match TRBD2. The V and J ends lost 4 bases and 2 bases, in that order; junction bases with no gene match: 1. This CDR3 spans 15 amino acids. Germline values: CDR1 MRHNA, CDR2 SNTAGT. CDR3 region: CASSVAGGAYNEQFF. The DNA for the CDR3 is TGTGCCAGCAGTGTAGCGGGGGGGGCCTACAATGAGCAGTTCTTC.

This chain links TRBV27 with TRBJ2-1, with D possibly TRBD2 on 6 matching bases. The V and J ends lost 8 bases and 5 bases respectively, with 28 bases between them. The CDR3 runs 18 residues. Germline V gene sequence: CDR1 MNHEY, CDR2 SMNVEV (reference sequence). CDR3 sequence: CASLLRGKGRFSDNEQFF. DNA for the CDR3: TGTGCCAGCCTCCTTAGGGGCAAGGGGAGGTTCTCGGACAATGAGCAGTTCTTC.

The chain has TRBV6-5 and TRBJ1-1, with TRBD1 identical over 8 bases. CDR3 length equals 14 residues. J was trimmed by 6 bases and V by 6 bases; bases with no gene match: 9. Germline V gene sequence: CDR1 MNHEY, CDR2 SVGAGI. CDR3 in amino acids: CASSGGQGWAEAFF. The CDR3 DNA reads as TGTGCCAGCAGCGGCGGACAGGGTTGGGCTGAAGCTTTCTTT.

The rearrangement links TRBV6-5 to TRBJ1-2; D perhaps matches TRBD1 (5 bases). The CDR3 loop spans 11 amino acids. The germline V and J ends were trimmed by 5 bases and 10 bases, with 11 bases remaining between them. The germline CDR1 and CDR2 sequences are MNHEY and SVGAGI. CDR3 in amino acids: CASSTGASYTF. DNA for the CDR3: TGTGCCAGCAGTACTGGGGCATCCTACACCTTC.

The chain carries TRBV3-1 (or the pseudogene TRBV3-2) and TRBJ2-5; 8 bases agree with TRBD2. The germline V gene has CDR1 LGHDT and CDR2 YNNKEL (reference sequence). There are 15 residues in the CDR3. Trimming cost V 4 bases and J 1 base; bases outside gene matches: 5. CDR3 sequence (DNA): TGTGCCAGCAGCCCCCAGCGGGGGCCCCAAGAGACCCAGTACTTC. Translating gives CASSPQRGPQETQYF.

The chain carries TRBV11-2 and TRBJ2-7; D possibly corresponds to TRBD1 (5 bases). CDR3 size: 15 residues. Germline assignment: CDR1 SGHAT and CDR2 FQNNGV. Trimming removed 3 bases at V and 0 bases at J, with 12 bases between. DNA for the CDR3: TGTGCCAGCAGCTTTTCATTGACAGTCTCCTACGAGCAGTACTTC. Translated, it gives CASSFSLTVSYEQYF. Complete variable domain (other parts from reference TRBV11-2 and TRBJ2-7): EAGVAQSPRYKIIEKRQSVAFWCNPISGHATLYWYQQILGQGPKLLIQFQNNGVVDDSQLPKDRFSAERLKGVDSTLKIQPAKLEDSAVYLCASSFSLTVSYEQYFGPGTRLTVT.

The genes are TRBV2 and TRBJ2-7; a weak D match, TRBD2 (5 bases). CDR1 SNHLY and CDR2 FYNNEI come from the germline V gene. Trimming took off 4 bases at V and 3 bases at J, with 13 bases between the two ends. CDR3 length equals 14 residues. CDR3 DNA sequence: TGTGCCAGCAGTGGTCTGGCGGGTAGCTACGAGCAGTACTTC. This translates into CASSGLAGSYEQYF.

By share of the sample, this clone is medium-sized (0.01 to 0.1%). The V gene is TRBV27, the J gene TRBJ1-1; possibly TRBD1 for D (6 bases). Germline loops: CDR1 MNHEY, CDR2 SMNVEV (reference sequence). The CDR3 length is 15 residues. V was pared by 5 bases and J by 5 bases, with 18 bases between. CDR3 loop: CASSPHREGWTEAFF. In DNA, the CDR3 is TGTGCCAGCAGTCCCCACAGGGAAGGTTGGACTGAAGCTTTCTTT.

This clone was observed a single time. The chain links TRBV25-1 to TRBJ1-1, with 7 nucleotides matching TRBD1. CDR1 is MGHDK, CDR2 SYGVNS, per germline. Trimming cost V 5 bases and J 9 bases; bases outside gene matches: 3. The CDR3 is 11 amino acids. CDR3 region: CASSPGQKAFF. The CDR3 nucleotides are TGTGCCAGCAGTCCGGGACAGAAAGCTTTCTTT.

The chain joins TRBV3-1 (or the pseudogene TRBV3-2) to TRBJ1-6; D is undetermined. CDR1 and CDR2 (germline): LGHDT, YNNKEL (reference sequence). The CDR3 runs to 12 residues. With 4 bases removed from V and 10 bases from J, the gap between germline ends came to 8 bases. CDR3 bases: TGTGCCAGCAGCCCGGAGGGCTCACCCCTCCACTTT. As protein: CASSPEGSPLHF.

The chain joins TRBV5-4 to TRBJ2-3, with D possibly TRBD1 on 7 matching bases. In germline, CDR1 is SGHNT, CDR2 YYREEE (reference sequence). The CDR3 is made up of 14 amino acids. Trimming shortened V by 0 bases and J by 6 bases, and 11 bases separated the two germline ends. CDR3 nucleotide sequence: TGTGCCAGCAGCTTGGAGGGGGCGGGGGATACGCAGTATTTT. Amino acid sequence: CASSLEGAGDTQYF.

The gene calls are TRBV5-1 and TRBJ1-1; 8 bases line up with TRBD1. V lost 0 bases, J lost 5 bases, and 6 bases stayed unmatched. This CDR3 has 15 residues. CDR1 SGHRS and CDR2 YFSETQ come from the germline V gene. The chain's CDR3 is CASSLEFRGRTEAFF. In DNA form, the CDR3 reads TGCGCCAGCAGCTTGGAATTCAGGGGGCGGACTGAAGCTTTCTTT.

Relative to its sample, this clone is medium-sized. The rearrangement joins TRBV27 to TRBJ2-5, with a weak D call TRBD1 (5 bases). Germline CDR1 is MNHEY and CDR2 is SMNVEV (reference sequence). The CDR3 runs to 14 residues. The V gene lost 2 bases and the J gene lost 5 bases, with 12 bases spanning the gap. CDR3 nucleotides: TGTGCCAGCAGTTTAGGGGCCCCCGGGGAGACCCAGTACTTC. It specifies CASSLGAPGETQYF.

This sequence joins TRBV19 and TRBJ2-6; 10 nucleotides match TRBD1. V was pared by 6 bases and J by 0 bases, with 11 bases of the junction left unmatched. Germline CDR1 reads LNHDA; CDR2 reads SQIVND (reference sequence). CDR3 size: 19 residues. CDR3 DNA: TGTGCCAGTAGCCGGGACAGGGGTCCCCGAAGCTCTGGGGCCAACGTCCTGACTTTC. It encodes CASSRDRGPRSSGANVLTF.

This chain links TRBV2 with TRBJ1-3; the match to TRBD1 covers 7 bases. The CDR3 loop spans 16 amino acids. V lost 6 bases to trimming and J lost 4 bases; unmatched junction nucleotides: 12. Germline V lookup: CDR1 SNHLY, CDR2 FYNNEI. This CDR3 is CASRMGTALTGNTIYF. The CDR3 DNA sequence: TGTGCCAGCAGGATGGGGACAGCGTTAACGGGAAACACCATATATTTT.

J is TRBJ2-5 and V is TRBV29-1; 7 nucleotides align to TRBD2. The V gene's germline CDR1 is SQVTM and CDR2 ANQGSEA. The CDR3 length is 16 residues. Trimming took 6 bases from V and 2 from J; bases not matched to a gene: 15. The CDR3 sequence: CSVGGIAGGQQETQYF. The CDR3 DNA follows: TGCAGCGTCGGGGGAATAGCGGGCGGACAACAAGAGACCCAGTACTTC.

V is TRBV30 and J is TRBJ2-7; 8 bases agree with TRBD1. Trimming took 4 bases from V and 3 from J; bases not matched to a gene: 14. Germline V gene sequence: CDR1 GTSNPN, CDR2 SVGIG (reference sequence). This CDR3 has 16 residues. DNA of the CDR3: TGTGCCTGGACCGCCCAGGGGGCGGTTTCTTACTACGAGCAGTACTTC. Residues: CAWTAQGAVSYYEQYF.

V and J are TRBV3-1 (or the pseudogene TRBV3-2) and TRBJ2-5; D possibly corresponds to TRBD2 (5 bases). CDR3 size: 18 residues. Germline values: CDR1 LGHDT, CDR2 YNNKEL (reference sequence). Deletions cut 4 bases from V and 5 bases from J, with 26 bases between. Here the CDR3 reads CASSPTSRRVHNEETQYF. The CDR3 region has the DNA TGTGCCAGCAGCCCAACGAGCAGGCGGGTCCACAATGAGGAGACCCAGTACTTC.

V gene TRBV5-4 combines with J gene TRBJ2-5; D possibly corresponds to TRBD1 (5 bases). Germline loops: CDR1 SGHNT, CDR2 YYREEE (reference sequence). CDR3 length: 15 residues. Trimming took 0 bases from V and 1 from J, leaving 10 bases between them. CDR3 nucleotide sequence: TGTGCCAGCAGCTTGGACCCCGACAGCCAAGAGACCCAGTACTTC. Encoded protein: CASSLDPDSQETQYF.